A single sample is the source of the 24 T cell receptor beta chains below, sequenced in a study of spatial heterogeneity in lung cancer. TCRdb used MiXCR to reprocess the 5' RACE reads, holding one entry per CDR3 protein. The data contain 1,400 to 1,500 distinct CDR3 sequences, around 16% of them singletons. Study results and limitations: Mutation tallies in tumors tracked expanded intratumoral alpha and beta TCR counts.

Time point indicated: sample taken at primary tumor resection. Their specific antigens are unknown. Sequenced material: lung tumor tissue, taken at surgery. All receptors come from a male donor with early-stage non-small cell lung cancer.

Comments on this clonotype: This beta chain was picked up by a library intended for alpha chains and is off target, so its count carries little meaning. V is TRBV28 and J is TRBJ1-2, with a weak D call TRBD1 (6 bases). CDR3 length equals 12 residues. V lost 10 bases, J lost 5 bases, and 14 bases lay in between. Germline V gene lookup returns CDR1 MDHEN and CDR2 SYDVKM. The CDR3 loop is CAIKDRGYGYTF. Written as DNA, the CDR3 is TGTGCCATCAAGGACAGAGGGTATGGCTACACCTTC.

This clonotype is medium-sized by share. Found in a library prepared for alpha chains, this beta chain is an off-target read, and its abundance has little meaning. The rearrangement uses TRBV28 and TRBJ1-4; no definite D call. Germline V gene sequence: CDR1 MDHEN, CDR2 SYDVKM. The ends were cut back, 9 bases at V and 2 bases at J, with 10 bases in the middle. The length of the CDR3 is 13 residues. The DNA of the CDR3 is TGTGCCAGTGCCAGGACTACTAATGAAAAACTGTTTTTT. This codes for CASARTTNEKLFF.

By share, this clonotype counts as large. The library was designed around alpha chains, so this beta chain is a stray read whose abundance carries little weight. This sequence joins TRBV7-2 and TRBJ2-5; 10 nucleotides match TRBD1. The V segment lost 5 bases and the J segment 3 bases; nucleotides outside the gene matches: 3. This CDR3 comprises 14 residues. Looked up from germline, CDR1 is SGHTA and CDR2 is FQGNSA. CDR3 in amino acids: CASSGDRGEETQYF. CDR3 in DNA: TGTGCCAGCAGCGGGGACAGGGGAGAAGAGACCCAGTACTTC.

This clonotype was counted a few times. Within a library made for alpha chains, this beta chain is off target, and its count is uninformative. The CDR3 protein is CASSESGSYEQYF. Written as DNA, the CDR3 is TGTGCCAGCAGTGAGTCAGGCTCCTACGAGCAGTACTTC. V is TRBV6-1 and J is TRBJ2-7, with D hard to call. CDR1 MNHNS and CDR2 SASEGT come from the germline V gene. The germline V and J ends were trimmed by 3 bases and 0 bases, with 6 bases remaining between them. The CDR3 sequence is 13 residues long.

Points on this clonotype: A library made for alpha chains picked up this beta chain off target, so its size means little. V gene TRBV6-5 combines with J gene TRBJ2-1, with 8 nucleotides matching TRBD2. The CDR3 has 15 amino acids. Trimming took 2 bases from V and 3 from J; bases not matched to a gene: 3. Per germline, CDR1 MNHEY and CDR2 SVGAGI. The DNA for the CDR3 is TGTGCCAGCAGTTACGCGGGAGGATACTACAATGAGCAGTTCTTC. Residues: CASSYAGGYYNEQFF.

Worth noting for this clonotype: As an off-target read in a library built for alpha chains, this beta chain has a frequency of little significance. The gene calls are TRBV7-2 and TRBJ2-3, with 7 bases matching TRBD2. V lost 5 bases to trimming and J lost 7 bases; unmatched junction nucleotides: 15. The germline V gene has CDR1 SGHTA and CDR2 FQGNSA. The CDR3 has 16 residues. The CDR3 DNA is TGTGCCAGCAGCCCGTGGACTAGTATTCCCCCTCATACGCAGTATTTT. Residues: CASSPWTSIPPHTQYF.

This clonotype is labeled as medium-sized. This beta chain turned up in a library designed for alpha chains; as an off-target read, its abundance says little. This rearrangement joins TRBV19 to TRBJ1-5; a possible D gene is TRBD1 (5 bases). The CDR3 extends over 14 amino acids. Per the germline V gene, CDR1 is LNHDA and CDR2 is SQIVND (reference sequence). V dropped 5 bases and J dropped 4 bases, with 12 bases sitting between them. CDR3 in amino acids: CASSPQGGNQPQHF. The DNA of the CDR3 is TGTGCCAGTAGTCCTCAGGGTGGTAATCAGCCCCAGCATTTT.

By share, this clonotype counts as large (0.1 to 1%). This beta chain is an unintended read in a library built for alpha chains; its size means little. The DNA for the CDR3 is TGTGCCAGCAGCTTACTTAGCGGGGGGTTTGGAGAGACCCAGTACTTC. It yields the protein CASSLLSGGFGETQYF. The chain links TRBV7-2 to TRBJ2-5; 10 bases are a match to TRBD2. This CDR3 spans 16 amino acids. V shed 2 bases, J shed 4 bases, and the junction held 7 bases outside the gene matches. CDR1 SGHTA and CDR2 FQGNSA come from the germline V gene.

A note on this clonotype: The library was prepared for alpha chains; this beta chain is a stray read, so its frequency means little. V and J are TRBV10-3 and TRBJ2-3; perhaps TRBD1 as D (6 bases). This CDR3 has 15 residues. The V gene's germline CDR1 is ENHRY and CDR2 SYGVKD. The germline V and J ends were trimmed by 3 bases and 2 bases, with 12 bases remaining between them. As DNA, the CDR3 is TGTGCCATCAGTGATGGGGGCGCGACCACAGATACGCAGTATTTT. Residues: CAISDGGATTDTQYF.

By proportion, this clonotype is medium-sized. The library was built for alpha chains, so this beta chain is an off-target read and its size means little. This chain links TRBV29-1 with TRBJ2-3, with unresolved D. Trimming left V 2 bases short and J 2 bases short, with 5 bases between. The germline CDR1 and CDR2 sequences are SQVTM and ANQGSEA. The CDR3 extends over 12 amino acids. The CDR3 loop is CSVEKVTDTQYF. The CDR3 coding sequence is TGCAGCGTTGAAAAGGTCACAGATACGCAGTATTTT.

As concerns this clonotype: This beta chain lies outside the target of a library built for alpha chains; its clone size means little. This chain connects TRBV5-1 to TRBJ1-1; 7 bases map to TRBD1. Looked up from germline, CDR1 is SGHRS and CDR2 is YFSETQ. CDR3 length: 12 residues. Trimming removed 7 bases from V and 5 bases from J; junction bases left unmatched: 5. The CDR3 loop reads CASSTGYTEAFF. Written as DNA, the CDR3 is TGCGCCAGCTCGACAGGGTATACTGAAGCTTTCTTT. The full variable domain, in which reference TRBV5-1 and TRBJ1-1 provide the parts outside the CDR3, is KAGVTQTPRYLIKTRGQQVTLSCSPISGHRSVSWYQQTPGQGLQFLFEYFSETQRNKGNFPGRFSGRQFSNSRSEMNVSTLELGDSALYLCASSTGYTEAFFGQGTRLTVV.

This clonotype is deemed medium-sized. This beta chain represents an off-target read in a library built for alpha chains; its size is of limited meaning. The chain is built from TRBV7-6 and TRBJ2-2; D not resolved. Trimming left V 5 bases short and J 2 bases short, with 12 bases between. The germline CDR1 and CDR2 sequences are SGHVS and FNYEAQ. The CDR3 length is 15 residues. CDR3 protein: CASSPTRSNTGELFF. The CDR3 DNA reads as TGTGCCAGCAGCCCGACCAGGTCAAACACCGGGGAGCTGTTTTTT.

As regards this clonotype: An end of the junction does not agree with germline; a read error may underlie this. This beta chain is a stray sequence in a library constructed for alpha chains; its clone size is not meaningful. CDR3 DNA: TGTGCCGGTAGACTCGATGGAAATCAGCCCCAGCATTTT. Its translation: CAGRLDGNQPQHF. The chain carries TRBV19 and TRBJ1-5; D is unclear. Germline assignment: CDR1 LNHDA and CDR2 SQIVND (reference sequence). The length of the CDR3 is 13 residues.

In its sample, this clonotype was seen a few times. Within a library made for alpha chains, this beta chain is off target, and its count is uninformative. The V and J genes are TRBV7-2 and TRBJ2-2; 9 bases fit TRBD2. The CDR3 consists of 14 residues. Germline values: CDR1 SGHTA, CDR2 FQGNSA. J was trimmed by 4 bases and V by 4 bases; bases with no gene match: 1. The CDR3 DNA follows: TGTGCCAGCAGCTCTAGCGGGGTCACCGGGGAGCTGTTTTTT. This encodes CASSSSGVTGELFF.

On this clonotype: Since the library was made to target alpha chains, this beta chain is a stray read and its abundance is not meaningful. The rearrangement joins TRBV28 to TRBJ1-1, with a weak D call TRBD1 (5 bases). The CDR3 loop spans 13 amino acids. Trimming removed 6 bases from V and 3 bases from J, with 11 bases in between. From germline, CDR1 is MDHEN and CDR2 SYDVKM. The CDR3, as DNA: TGTGCCAGCAGACCAGGGAGTGACACTGAAGCTTTCTTT. It codes for CASRPGSDTEAFF.

By share, this clonotype counts as large. Within a library made for alpha chains, this beta chain is off target, and its count is uninformative. The rearrangement links TRBV7-2 to TRBJ2-5; D perhaps matches TRBD1 (6 bases). V dropped 4 bases and J dropped 0 bases, with 15 bases sitting between them. The germline CDR1 and CDR2 sequences are SGHTA and FQGNSA. The CDR3 extends over 16 amino acids. CDR3: CASSSYGTMYQETQYF. The CDR3 nucleotides are TGTGCCAGCAGCTCATACGGGACAATGTACCAAGAGACCCAGTACTTC.

This clonotype is deemed large (0.1 to 1%). This beta chain is an off-target read within a library intended for alpha chains, so its frequency means little. The chain is built from TRBV7-9 and TRBJ2-1; 14 positions match TRBD2. The germline V gene has CDR1 SEHNR and CDR2 FQNEAQ (reference sequence). This CDR3 comprises 16 residues. The V segment lost 5 bases and the J segment 6 bases; nucleotides outside the gene matches: 6. CDR3 residues: CASSPTSGRAGNEQFF. CDR3 in DNA: TGTGCCAGCAGCCCGACTAGCGGGAGGGCGGGCAATGAGCAGTTCTTC.

This clonotype has a handful of counts. The library was built for alpha chains, so this beta chain is an off-target read and its size means little. The gene calls are TRBV18 and TRBJ2-5; TRBD2 matches 9 bases. CDR3 length equals 16 residues. The V segment lost 0 bases and the J segment 2 bases; nucleotides outside the gene matches: 4. Germline CDR1 reads KGHSH; CDR2 reads LQKENI. CDR3 loop: CASSPPAGGGQETQYF. CDR3 nucleotides: TGTGCCAGCTCACCACCGGCGGGAGGGGGACAAGAGACCCAGTACTTC.

Only a few counts were recorded for this clonotype. This beta chain is a stray sequence in a library constructed for alpha chains; its clone size is not meaningful. The chain has TRBV27 and TRBJ2-1; 16 nucleotides match TRBD2. V lost 3 bases, J lost 9 bases, and 8 bases stayed unmatched. Germline loops: CDR1 MNHEY, CDR2 SMNVEV (reference sequence). This CDR3 comprises 17 residues. The CDR3 region has the DNA TGTGCCAGCAGTTTCGCCGGGACTAGCGGGAGGGCTAGTGAGCAGTTCTTC. It yields the protein CASSFAGTSGRASEQFF.

This clonotype was counted between two and nine times. Little can be read into the size of this beta chain, an off-target read in a library designed for alpha chains. The chain combines TRBV6-5 with TRBJ1-5; D may be TRBD1 (6 bases). This CDR3 is 13 amino acids long. Trimming removed 6 bases at V and 3 bases at J, with 9 bases between. Germline V CDR1 and CDR2: MNHEY, SVGAGI. The CDR3 sequence is CASRAGVNQPQHF. The CDR3, as DNA: TGTGCCAGCAGGGCAGGGGTCAATCAGCCCCAGCATTTT.

This clonotype is categorized as medium-sized. The library was designed around alpha chains, so this beta chain is a stray read whose abundance carries little weight. This rearrangement joins TRBV11-2 to TRBJ2-5; 7 bases are a match to TRBD1. J was trimmed by 3 bases and V by 2 bases; bases with no gene match: 6. CDR1 and CDR2 (germline): SGHAT, FQNNGV. The CDR3 sequence is 15 residues long. CDR3 bases: TGTGCCAGCAGCTTATTGAACAGGGGTGAAGAGACCCAGTACTTC. This encodes CASSLLNRGEETQYF.

Notes on this clonotype: Since it is a stray read in a library aimed at alpha chains, this beta chain has a size that is not meaningful. The CDR3 nucleotides read TGTGCCACCAGCAGAACGCTAGGTACAGATACGCAGTATTTT. Protein sequence: CATSRTLGTDTQYF. The chain recombines TRBV15 with TRBJ2-3; D remains unclear. Trimming shortened V by 2 bases and J by 3 bases, and 9 bases separated the two germline ends. CDR1 and CDR2 (germline): LNHNV, YYDKDF (reference sequence). The CDR3 is made up of 14 amino acids.

Comment on this clonotype: This beta chain turned up in a library designed for alpha chains; as an off-target read, its abundance says little. The gene calls are TRBV7-6 and TRBJ1-5; the D gene is possibly TRBD1 (6 bases). The V end lost 5 bases, the J end lost 0 bases, and 8 bases lay between the germline ends. Germline loops: CDR1 SGHVS, CDR2 FNYEAQ. CDR3 length: 14 residues. The CDR3 nucleotides read TGTGCCAGCAGCCTACAGGGTAGCAATCAGCCCCAGCATTTT. Residues: CASSLQGSNQPQHF.

This clonotype was seen more than once but under ten times. This beta chain appears as a stray read in a library generated for alpha chains; its size is not informative. The chain joins TRBV12-5 to TRBJ2-7; unclear D gene. The V end was cut by 6 bases, the J end by 4 bases, with 10 bases between. Germline V CDR1 and CDR2: LGHNT, FRNRAP. There are 12 residues in the CDR3. The CDR3 loop reads CASGGDGYEQYF. CDR3 sequence (DNA): TGTGCTAGTGGGGGTGACGGGTACGAGCAGTACTTC.